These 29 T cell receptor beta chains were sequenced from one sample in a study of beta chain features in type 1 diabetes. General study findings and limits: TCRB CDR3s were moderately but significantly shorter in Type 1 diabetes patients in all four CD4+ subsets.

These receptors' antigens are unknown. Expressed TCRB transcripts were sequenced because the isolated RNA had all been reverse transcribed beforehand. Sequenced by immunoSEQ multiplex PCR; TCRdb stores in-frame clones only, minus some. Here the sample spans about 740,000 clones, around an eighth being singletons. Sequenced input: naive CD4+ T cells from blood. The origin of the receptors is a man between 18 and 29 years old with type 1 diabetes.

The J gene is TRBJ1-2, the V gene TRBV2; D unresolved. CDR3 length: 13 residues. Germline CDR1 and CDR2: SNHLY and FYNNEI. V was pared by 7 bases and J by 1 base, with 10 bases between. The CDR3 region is CASMEGLNYGYTF. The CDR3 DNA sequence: TGTGCCAGCATGGAAGGACTTAACTATGGCTACACCTTC.

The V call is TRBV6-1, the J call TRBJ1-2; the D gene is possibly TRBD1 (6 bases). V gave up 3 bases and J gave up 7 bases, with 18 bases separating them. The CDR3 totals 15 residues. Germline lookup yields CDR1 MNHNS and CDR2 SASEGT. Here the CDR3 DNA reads TGTGCCAGCAGTGAGCTGACGACAGGTAGTGCTGGCTACACCTTC. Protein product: CASSELTTGSAGYTF.

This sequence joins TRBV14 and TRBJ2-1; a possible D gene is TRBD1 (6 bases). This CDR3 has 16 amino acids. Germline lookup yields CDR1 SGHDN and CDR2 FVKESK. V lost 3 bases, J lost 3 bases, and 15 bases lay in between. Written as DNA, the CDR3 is TGTGCCAGCAGCCAGTATAGGGGGAGCCGCTACAATGAGCAGTTCTTC. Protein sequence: CASSQYRGSRYNEQFF.

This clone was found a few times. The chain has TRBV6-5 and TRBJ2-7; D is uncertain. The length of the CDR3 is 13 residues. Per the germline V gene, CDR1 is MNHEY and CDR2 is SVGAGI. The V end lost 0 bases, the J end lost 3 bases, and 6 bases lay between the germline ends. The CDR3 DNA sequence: TGTGCCAGCAGTTACTCGCATGGCTACGAGCAGTACTTC. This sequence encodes CASSYSHGYEQYF.

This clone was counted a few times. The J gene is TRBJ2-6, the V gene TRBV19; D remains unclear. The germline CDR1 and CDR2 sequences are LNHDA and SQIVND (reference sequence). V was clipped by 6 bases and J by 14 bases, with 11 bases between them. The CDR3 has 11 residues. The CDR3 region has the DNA TGTGCCAGTAGGACTGAAAATCTCCTGACTTTC. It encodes CASRTENLLTF. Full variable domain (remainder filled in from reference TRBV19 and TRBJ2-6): DGGITQSPKYLFRKEGQNVTLSCEQNLNHDAMYWYRQDPGQGLRLIYYSQIVNDFQKGDIAEGYSVSREKKESFPLTVTSAQKNPTAFYLCASRTENLLTFGAGSRLTVL.

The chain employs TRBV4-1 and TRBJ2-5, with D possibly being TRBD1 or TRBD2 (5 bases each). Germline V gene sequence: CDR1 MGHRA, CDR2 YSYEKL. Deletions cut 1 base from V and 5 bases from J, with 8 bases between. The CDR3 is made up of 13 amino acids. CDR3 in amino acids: CASSQAREETQYF. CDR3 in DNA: TGCGCCAGCAGCCAAGCCAGGGAGGAGACCCAGTACTTC.

CDR3 DNA: TGTGCCAGCAGTTCCAGGGGCGGTTCCTACGAGCAGTACTTC. This sequence encodes CASSSRGGSYEQYF. The chain recombines TRBV28 with TRBJ2-7; TRBD1 might be the D (6 bases). The CDR3 has 14 residues. Germline V gives CDR1 MDHEN, CDR2 SYDVKM. V lost 4 bases and J 1 base, leaving 11 bases between the germline ends. Variable domain in full (rest from reference TRBV28 and TRBJ2-7): DVKVTQSSRYLVKRTGEKVFLECVQDMDHENMFWYRQDPGLGLRLIYFSYDVKMKEKGDIPEGYSVSREKKERFSLILESASTNQTSMYLCASSSRGGSYEQYFGPGTRLTVT.

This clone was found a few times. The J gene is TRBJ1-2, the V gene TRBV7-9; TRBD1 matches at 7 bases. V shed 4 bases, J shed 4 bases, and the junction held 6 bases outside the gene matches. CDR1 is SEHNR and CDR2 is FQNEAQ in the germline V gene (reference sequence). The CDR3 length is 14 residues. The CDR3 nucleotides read TGTGCCAGCAGCTCCGGGACAGCCCTCTATGGCTACACCTTC. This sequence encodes CASSSGTALYGYTF.

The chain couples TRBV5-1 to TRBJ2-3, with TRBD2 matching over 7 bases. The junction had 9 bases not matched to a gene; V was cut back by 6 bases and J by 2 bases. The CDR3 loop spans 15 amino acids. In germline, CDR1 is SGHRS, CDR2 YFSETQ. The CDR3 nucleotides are TGCGCCAGCACCTTCTACCGGGGGGACACAGATACGCAGTATTTT. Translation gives CASTFYRGDTDTQYF.

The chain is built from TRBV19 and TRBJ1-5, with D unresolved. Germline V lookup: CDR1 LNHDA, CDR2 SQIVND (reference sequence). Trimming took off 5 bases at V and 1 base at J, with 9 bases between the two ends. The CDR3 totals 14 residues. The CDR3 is CASSLQRSNQPQHF. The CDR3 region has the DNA TGTGCCAGTAGTCTACAGAGAAGCAATCAGCCCCAGCATTTT. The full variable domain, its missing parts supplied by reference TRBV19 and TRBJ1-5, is DGGITQSPKYLFRKEGQNVTLSCEQNLNHDAMYWYRQDPGQGLRLIYYSQIVNDFQKGDIAEGYSVSREKKESFPLTVTSAQKNPTAFYLCASSLQRSNQPQHFGDGTRLSIL.

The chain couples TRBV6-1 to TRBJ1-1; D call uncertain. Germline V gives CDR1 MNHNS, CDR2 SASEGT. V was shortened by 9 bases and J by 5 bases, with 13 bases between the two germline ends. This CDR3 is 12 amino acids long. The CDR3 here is CASSPQRTEAFF. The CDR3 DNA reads TGTGCCAGTAGTCCCCAGAGAACTGAAGCTTTCTTT.

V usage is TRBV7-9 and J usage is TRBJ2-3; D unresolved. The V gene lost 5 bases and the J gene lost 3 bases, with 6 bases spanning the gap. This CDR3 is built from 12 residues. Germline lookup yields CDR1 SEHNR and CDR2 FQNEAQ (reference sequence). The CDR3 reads CASSPATDTQYF. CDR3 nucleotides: TGTGCCAGCAGCCCAGCGACAGATACGCAGTATTTT.

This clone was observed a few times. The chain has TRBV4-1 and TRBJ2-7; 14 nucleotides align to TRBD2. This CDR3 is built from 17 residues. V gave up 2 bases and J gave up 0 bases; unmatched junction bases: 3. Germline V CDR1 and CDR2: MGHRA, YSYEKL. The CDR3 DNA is TGCGCCAGCAGCCAACGGACTAGCGGGGGGACCTCCTACGAGCAGTACTTC. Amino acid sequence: CASSQRTSGGTSYEQYF.

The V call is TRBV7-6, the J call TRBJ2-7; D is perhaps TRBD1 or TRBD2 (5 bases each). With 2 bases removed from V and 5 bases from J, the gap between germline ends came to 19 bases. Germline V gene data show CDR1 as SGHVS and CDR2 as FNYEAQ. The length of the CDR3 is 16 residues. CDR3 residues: CASSLSGLSGTNEQYF. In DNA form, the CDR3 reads TGTGCCAGCAGCTTATCGGGTCTGTCGGGGACCAACGAGCAGTACTTC. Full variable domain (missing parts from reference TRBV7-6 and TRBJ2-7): GAGVSQSPRYKVTKRGQDVALRCDPISGHVSLYWYRQALGQGPEFLTYFNYEAQQDKSGLPNDRFSAERPEGSISTLTIQRTEQRDSAMYRCASSLSGLSGTNEQYFGPGTRLTVT.

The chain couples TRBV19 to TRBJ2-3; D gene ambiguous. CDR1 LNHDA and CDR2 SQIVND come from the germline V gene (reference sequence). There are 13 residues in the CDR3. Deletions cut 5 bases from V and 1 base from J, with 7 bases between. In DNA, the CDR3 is TGTGCCAGTAGTCGTCCGGGCACAGATACGCAGTATTTT. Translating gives CASSRPGTDTQYF.

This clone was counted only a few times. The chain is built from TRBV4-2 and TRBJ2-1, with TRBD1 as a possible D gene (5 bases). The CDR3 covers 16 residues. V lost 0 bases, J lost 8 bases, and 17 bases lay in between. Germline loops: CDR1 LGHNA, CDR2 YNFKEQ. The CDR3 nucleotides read TGTGCCAGCAGCCAAGATCCCGCAGGGTGGTTCGATGAGCAGTTCTTC. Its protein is CASSQDPAGWFDEQFF.

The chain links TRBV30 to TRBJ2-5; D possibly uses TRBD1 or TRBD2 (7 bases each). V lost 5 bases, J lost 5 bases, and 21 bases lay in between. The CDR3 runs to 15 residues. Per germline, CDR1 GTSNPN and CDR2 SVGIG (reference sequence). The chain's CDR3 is CAWSREGAGRETQYF. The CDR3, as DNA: TGTGCCTGGTCCAGGGAGGGGGCCGGGCGGGAGACCCAGTACTTC.

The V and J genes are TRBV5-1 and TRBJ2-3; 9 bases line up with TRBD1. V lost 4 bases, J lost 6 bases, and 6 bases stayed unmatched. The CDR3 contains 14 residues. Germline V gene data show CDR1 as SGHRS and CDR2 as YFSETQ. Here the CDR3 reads CASSPGQGFDTQYF. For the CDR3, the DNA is TGCGCCAGCAGCCCGGGACAGGGTTTTGATACGCAGTATTTT.

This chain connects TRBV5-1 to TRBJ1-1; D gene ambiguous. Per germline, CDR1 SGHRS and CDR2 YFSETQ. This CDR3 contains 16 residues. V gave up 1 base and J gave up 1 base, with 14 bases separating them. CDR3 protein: CASSLRAQVGNTEAFF. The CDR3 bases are TGCGCCAGCAGCTTGAGGGCACAAGTAGGGAACACTGAAGCTTTCTTT.

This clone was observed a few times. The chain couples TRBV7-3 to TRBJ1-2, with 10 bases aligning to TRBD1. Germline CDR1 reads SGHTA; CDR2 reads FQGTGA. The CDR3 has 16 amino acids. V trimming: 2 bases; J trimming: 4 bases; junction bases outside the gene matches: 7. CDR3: CASSLDPTGGVYGYTF. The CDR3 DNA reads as TGTGCCAGCAGCTTAGATCCGACAGGGGGCGTCTATGGCTACACCTTC.

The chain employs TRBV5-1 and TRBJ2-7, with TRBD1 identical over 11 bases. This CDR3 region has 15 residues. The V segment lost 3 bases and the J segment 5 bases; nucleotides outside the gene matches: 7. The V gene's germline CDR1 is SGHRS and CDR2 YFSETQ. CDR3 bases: TGCGCCAGCAGCTCTCGGACAGGGGGCTTCGACGAGCAGTACTTC. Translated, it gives CASSSRTGGFDEQYF.

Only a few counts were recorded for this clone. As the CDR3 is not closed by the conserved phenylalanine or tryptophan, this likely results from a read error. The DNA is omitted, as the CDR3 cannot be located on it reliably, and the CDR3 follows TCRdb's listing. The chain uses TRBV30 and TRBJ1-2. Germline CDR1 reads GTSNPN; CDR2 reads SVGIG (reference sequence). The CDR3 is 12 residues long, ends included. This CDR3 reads CAWGEQTAIIGV.

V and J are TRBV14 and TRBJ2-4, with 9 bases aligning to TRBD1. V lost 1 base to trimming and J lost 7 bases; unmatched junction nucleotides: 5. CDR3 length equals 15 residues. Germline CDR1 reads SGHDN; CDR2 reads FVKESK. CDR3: CASSQGTGVLNIQYF. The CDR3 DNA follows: TGTGCCAGCAGCCAAGGGACAGGGGTATTGAACATTCAGTACTTC.

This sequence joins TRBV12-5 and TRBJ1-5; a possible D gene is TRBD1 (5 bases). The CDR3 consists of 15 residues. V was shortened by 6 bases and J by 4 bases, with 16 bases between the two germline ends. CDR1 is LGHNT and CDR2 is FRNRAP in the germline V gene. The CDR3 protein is CASGPPGAGNQPQHF. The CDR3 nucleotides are TGTGCTAGTGGCCCTCCTGGGGCAGGGAATCAGCCCCAGCATTTT.

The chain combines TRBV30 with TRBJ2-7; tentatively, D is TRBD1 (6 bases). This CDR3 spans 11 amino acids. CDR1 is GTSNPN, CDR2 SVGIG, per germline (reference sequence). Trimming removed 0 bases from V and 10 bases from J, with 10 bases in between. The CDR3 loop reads CAWSVVGGQYF. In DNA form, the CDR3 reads TGTGCCTGGAGTGTCGTAGGGGGACAGTACTTC. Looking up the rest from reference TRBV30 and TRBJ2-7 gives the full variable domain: SQTIHQWPATLVQPVGSPLSLECTVEGTSNPNLYWYRQAAGRGLQLLFYSVGIGQISSEVPQNLSASRPQDRQFILSSKKLLLSDSGFYLCAWSVVGGQYFGPGTRLTVT.

The chain's CDR3 is CASSALVGVGNTGELFF. The CDR3, as DNA: TGTGCCAGCAGCGCGCTTGTTGGGGTCGGGAACACCGGGGAGCTGTTTTTT. This chain joins TRBV5-4 and TRBJ2-2; D is ambiguous. Trimming shortened V by 4 bases and J by 1 base, and 17 bases separated the two germline ends. This CDR3 has 17 residues. Germline V gene data show CDR1 as SGHNT and CDR2 as YYREEE (reference sequence).

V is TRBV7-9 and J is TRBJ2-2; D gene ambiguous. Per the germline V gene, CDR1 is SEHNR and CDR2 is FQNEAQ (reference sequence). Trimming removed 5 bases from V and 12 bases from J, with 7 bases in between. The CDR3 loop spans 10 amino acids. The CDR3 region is CASSAGKLFF. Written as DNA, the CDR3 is TGTGCCAGCAGCGCTGGAAAGCTGTTTTTT.

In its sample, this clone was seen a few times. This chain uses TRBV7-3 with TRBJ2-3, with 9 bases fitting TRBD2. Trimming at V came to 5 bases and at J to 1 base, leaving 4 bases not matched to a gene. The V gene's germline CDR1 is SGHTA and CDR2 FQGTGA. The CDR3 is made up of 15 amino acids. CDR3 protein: CASSPRTSGTDTQYF. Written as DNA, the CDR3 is TGTGCCAGCAGCCCACGGACTAGCGGCACAGATACGCAGTATTTT.

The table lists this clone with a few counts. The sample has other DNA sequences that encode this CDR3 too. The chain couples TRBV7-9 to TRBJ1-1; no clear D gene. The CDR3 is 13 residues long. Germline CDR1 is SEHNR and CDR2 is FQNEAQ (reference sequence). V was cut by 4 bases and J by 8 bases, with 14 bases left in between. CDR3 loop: CASSSRRETEAFF. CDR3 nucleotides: TGTGCCAGCAGCTCCCGGAGGGAGACCGAAGCTTTCTTT.